Sequencing of this T cell receptor (beta chain) was carried out in a study of shared clonotypes between healthy human individuals. Assay execution took place at the deep level. The repertoire was sequenced with immunoSEQ multiplex PCR; TCRdb's copy has only in-frame clones and lacks some. Of 2 million or so clones listed, 90% to 95% are singletons. The V end was cut by 1 base, the J end by 2 bases, with 11 bases between. This CDR3 spans 16 amino acids. Germline values: CDR1 SEHNR, CDR2 FQNEAQ (reference sequence). Sequencing was performed on naive CD4+ T cells sorted from blood. Subset defined: CD45RA+ positively selected. V is TRBV7-9 and J is TRBJ2-2; D is undetermined. The sequence was collected from a man younger than 35 in good health. CDR3 protein: CASSLDQLLNTGELFF. As DNA, the CDR3 is TGTGCCAGCAGCTTAGACCAGCTACTCAACACCGGGGAGCTGTTTTTT. The complete variable domain, with remaining parts taken from reference TRBV7-9 and TRBJ2-2, reads DTGVSQNPRHKITKRGQNVTFRCDPISEHNRLYWYRQTLGQGPEFLTYFQNEAQLEKSRLLSDRFSAERPKGSFSTLEIQRTEQGDSAMYLCASSLDQLLNTGELFFGEGSRLTVL.